This T cell receptor (beta chain) was observed in a study of beta chain features in type 1 diabetes. Points from the study as a whole: The question of HLA type influencing TCRB rearrangement was one that remained unresolved here. Sequencing used cDNA, and cells with high TCR expression could therefore be over-represented. Shorter TCRB CDR3s, moderately but significantly so, marked every one of the four CD4+ subsets in Type 1 diabetes patients.

CDR3 length equals 14 residues. V lost 7 bases and J 0 bases, leaving 9 bases between the germline ends. Germline values: CDR1 SEHNR, CDR2 FQNEAQ (reference sequence). What was sequenced were expressed TCRB transcripts, since all of the isolated RNA had been reverse transcribed. TCRdb's table, derived via immunoSEQ multiplex PCR, lists solely in-frame clones and lacks some. The sample holds about 300,000 clones, about 13% seen once. This clone has only a few counts. Its antigen is unknown. The sample was naive CD4+ T cells from blood. This rearrangement joins TRBV7-9 to TRBJ2-2, with D perhaps matching TRBD1 (5 bases). The receptor was isolated from a woman aged 18-29 years with type 1 diabetes. In DNA form, the CDR3 reads TGTGCCAGCATTGGGGCAGCGAACACCGGGGAGCTGTTTTTT. The encoded protein is CASIGAANTGELFF. Looking up the rest from reference TRBV7-9 and TRBJ2-2 gives the full variable domain: DTGVSQNPRHKITKRGQNVTFRCDPISEHNRLYWYRQTLGQGPEFLTYFQNEAQLEKSRLLSDRFSAERPKGSFSTLEIQRTEQGDSAMYLCASIGAANTGELFFGEGSRLTVL.